Below are 15 T cell receptor beta chains sequenced from a single sample in a study of blood T cell repertoires in COVID-19. Here immunoSEQ multiplex PCR was the method, and the copy in TCRdb shows in-frame clones only, minus some. The sample lists under 250,000 clones, 65% to 90% occurring once. The sample comprised PBMCs or T cells enriched from blood (not recorded which). All receptors come from a woman aged 45-59 years with acute COVID-19.

The chain has TRBV5-1 and TRBJ1-1; TRBD1 matches at 10 bases. The CDR3 has 15 residues. Per germline, CDR1 SGHRS and CDR2 YFSETQ. Unmatched junction bases numbered 8, after V lost 4 bases and J lost 5 bases. This CDR3 is CASSTGQGRSTEAFF. CDR3 coding DNA: TGCGCCAGCAGCACGGGACAGGGGCGCTCGACTGAAGCTTTCTTT.

The chain links TRBV6-6 to TRBJ1-1, with D unresolved. CDR3 length equals 14 residues. Germline V lookup: CDR1 MNHNY, CDR2 SVGAGI (reference sequence). The V and J ends lost 2 bases and 5 bases respectively, with 12 bases between them. This CDR3 is CASSYPRGLTEAFF. As DNA, the CDR3 is TGTGCCAGCAGTTACCCGCGGGGTTTAACTGAAGCTTTCTTT.

Only a few counts were recorded for this clone. The chain joins TRBV7-8 to TRBJ2-2; D might be TRBD1 (5 bases). The CDR3 spans 14 residues. V lost 4 bases and J 1 base, leaving 7 bases between the germline ends. Germline V gene sequence: CDR1 SGHVS, CDR2 FQNEAQ. The CDR3 DNA reads TGTGCCAGCAGCTGGACACGGAACACCGGGGAGCTGTTTTTT. Translation: CASSWTRNTGELFF.

The chain uses TRBV11-2 and TRBJ2-2; D possibly corresponds to TRBD1 (5 bases). Germline CDR1 is SGHAT and CDR2 is FQNNGV. The V and J ends lost 3 bases and 1 base respectively, with 6 bases between them. The CDR3 totals 14 residues. The CDR3 reads CASSLTENTGELFF. In DNA form, the CDR3 reads TGTGCCAGCAGCTTGACAGAGAACACCGGGGAGCTGTTTTTT.

This clone was seen just once. The chain has TRBV6-5 and TRBJ1-2; D not resolved. The CDR3 totals 15 residues. The V end lost 8 bases, the J end lost 1 base, and 17 bases lay between the germline ends. Germline lookup yields CDR1 MNHEY and CDR2 SVGAGI. CDR3 nucleotides: TGTGCCAGCCTCGGAGGCCCTTCCGATAACTATGGCTACACCTTC. It encodes CASLGGPSDNYGYTF.

For the CDR3, the DNA is TGTGCCAGCAGGGACTCTTACAGGGTCAACACTGAAGCTTTCTTT. Translated: CASRDSYRVNTEAFF. The chain links TRBV6-5 to TRBJ1-1; D is perhaps TRBD1 (6 bases). V was pared by 6 bases and J by 2 bases, with 16 bases between. CDR3 length: 15 amino acids. The germline CDR1 and CDR2 sequences are MNHEY and SVGAGI.

This clone was picked up one time. The V call is TRBV9, the J call TRBJ2-3, with 13 bases lining up with TRBD2. The J segment lost 13 bases and the V segment lost 3 bases, leaving 5 bases of the junction unmatched. The germline V gene has CDR1 SGDLS and CDR2 YYNGEE. The length of the CDR3 is 13 residues. Here the CDR3 reads CASSAQTSGGKYF. CDR3 coding DNA: TGTGCCAGCAGCGCCCAGACTAGCGGGGGGAAGTATTTT.

This chain joins TRBV7-3 and TRBJ1-5; a possible D gene is TRBD1 (5 bases). V lost 5 bases, J lost 2 bases, and 13 bases lay in between. CDR1 is SGHTA, CDR2 FQGTGA, per germline. The CDR3 contains 15 residues. As DNA, the CDR3 is TGTGCCAGCAGCCCCCAAGGGGCTGGCAATCAGCCCCAGCATTTT. Its translation: CASSPQGAGNQPQHF.

The chain combines TRBV11-2 with TRBJ1-1, with D perhaps matching TRBD1 (6 bases). Trimming removed 3 bases at V and 5 bases at J, with 16 bases between. CDR1 is SGHAT, CDR2 FQNNGV, per germline. CDR3 length: 15 amino acids. CDR3 in amino acids: CASSFQGTQITEAFF. As DNA, the CDR3 is TGTGCCAGCAGCTTCCAGGGGACCCAAATAACTGAAGCTTTCTTT.

The chain couples TRBV7-2 to TRBJ2-5, with TRBD2 identical over 7 bases. The CDR3 is made up of 14 amino acids. V was clipped by 5 bases and J by 5 bases; unmatched bases: 8. Germline assignment: CDR1 SGHTA and CDR2 FQGNSA. This CDR3 reads CASSLGLVRETQYF. The CDR3 DNA reads as TGTGCCAGCAGCCTTGGACTAGTCAGGGAGACCCAGTACTTC.

This chain uses TRBV5-1 with TRBJ1-4; D is unresolved. Deletions cut 5 bases from V and 0 bases from J, with 8 bases between. Per germline, CDR1 SGHRS and CDR2 YFSETQ. CDR3 length: 14 residues. This CDR3 reads CASRLTATNEKLFF. The CDR3 bases are TGCGCCAGCAGGCTGACTGCAACTAATGAAAAACTGTTTTTT.

The chain uses TRBV27 and TRBJ1-2; a possible D gene is TRBD1 (6 bases). Between the trimmed V and J ends, which lost 2 bases and 2 bases, there was a span of 18 bases. This CDR3 is 17 amino acids long. In germline, CDR1 is MNHEY, CDR2 SMNVEV (reference sequence). The CDR3 DNA reads as TGTGCCAGCAGTTTAGTTGGCAGGGGTGTAGGAAACTATGGCTACACCTTC. It codes for CASSLVGRGVGNYGYTF.

The rearrangement joins TRBV7-2 to TRBJ2-1; 9 bases fit TRBD2. The germline V gene encodes CDR1 SGHTA and CDR2 FQGNSA. Germline trimming cut 0 bases from V and 8 bases from J; bases unmatched to any gene: 8. CDR3 length: 16 amino acids. This CDR3 reads CASSLALAGLSDEQFF. DNA of the CDR3: TGTGCCAGCAGCTTAGCCCTAGCGGGGCTTTCGGATGAGCAGTTCTTC.

The J gene is TRBJ1-3, the V gene TRBV19; 7 bases align to TRBD1. Germline assignment: CDR1 LNHDA and CDR2 SQIVND (reference sequence). The CDR3 covers 15 residues. The J segment lost 3 bases and the V segment lost 4 bases, leaving 6 bases of the junction unmatched. CDR3 nucleotide sequence: TGTGCCAGTAGTACGATGGGGACAGTTGGAAACACCATATATTTT. Amino acids: CASSTMGTVGNTIYF.

This chain uses TRBV9 with TRBJ1-6; D is unresolved. The length of the CDR3 is 19 residues. Trimming removed 0 bases at V and 5 bases at J, with 21 bases between. The V gene's germline CDR1 is SGDLS and CDR2 YYNGEE. CDR3 residues: CASSVGIGGGSRDNSPLHF. CDR3 nucleotide sequence: TGTGCCAGCAGCGTAGGAATAGGAGGAGGGTCCCGGGATAATTCACCCCTCCACTTT.